This T cell receptor (beta chain) was documented in a study of T cells after yellow fever vaccination. The germline V gene encodes CDR1 SGHTA and CDR2 FQGNSA. Unmatched junction bases numbered 8, after V lost 5 bases and J lost 2 bases. CDR3 length: 16 residues. This clonotype was seen at least ten times. MiXCR was run by TCRdb on the 5' RACE reads, yielding one entry per CDR3 protein. The sample contains 200,000 to 300,000 distinct CDR3 sequences, approximately 3.8% of which appear only once. The starting material was PBMCs, obtained 15 days after the yellow fever booster vaccination. This clonotype was obtained from a young man who received the YFV17D yellow fever vaccine. The gene calls are TRBV7-2 and TRBJ2-3; 9 nucleotides line up with TRBD1. The CDR3 bases are TGTGCCAGCAGCCTCATACAGGGGGCCCCCACAGATACGCAGTATTTT. Protein sequence: CASSLIQGAPTDTQYF.